Listed below are T cell receptor beta chains from one sample, sequenced in a study of blood T cell repertoires in COVID-19. Sequencing was performed with immunoSEQ multiplex PCR; in TCRdb, only in-frame clones are kept and a portion is missing. The table has about 310,000 clones, under 90% seen once. Sequenced input: PBMCs or T cells enriched from blood (not recorded which). Receptor source: a woman in her 30s who had recovered from COVID-19. Each CDR3 is given with its conserved first and last residue.

v_gene | CDR3aa
TRBV7-9 | CATRRDAYEQYF
TRBV11-2 | CASSLGKVRGDSPLHF
TRBV4-3 | CASSPSERPGGDTQYF
TRBV27 | CASRDRVLMNTEAFF
TRBV6-5 | CASRAGEGGNEKLFF
TRBV29-1 | CSVVTGDGYTF
TRBV7-9 | CASSLDQIADFGYTF
TRBV6-5 | CASSRGLDQETQYF
TRBV5-4 | CASSFGSNEQFF
TRBV2 | CASRLARETQYF
TRBV7-2 | CASSASTRSPYEQYF
TRBV5-6 | CASSFQLAGVHEQYF
TRBV10-3 | CAISDRNIWGDPYGYTF
TRBV18 | CASSRRESRPGELFF
TRBV4-2 | CASSQQGLATYEQYF
TRBV5-6 | CASSLGLAGGPGTDTQYF
TRBV4-3 | CASSQDRNYNEQFF
TRBV29-1 | CSVIMPGQREKLFF
TRBV4-1 | CASSQDRRVNEQYF
TRBV7-9 | CASSPGGQGDPAQHF
TRBV19 | CASSIPARVETQYF
TRBV9 | CASSDRSGWGYNEQFF
TRBV5-1 | CASSLRGYEQYF
TRBV11-3 | CASSGGTSGANNEQFF
TRBV29-1 | CSVPAGQGAWETQYF
TRBV4-1 | CASSQGRGARKTEAFF
TRBV7-9 | CASSLERAGAQYF
TRBV28 | CASKGVFAGSNQPQHF
TRBV12-3/TRBV12-4 | CASSSGEGYTF
TRBV19 | CASSIDSGAYHYGYTF
TRBV7-9 | CASSPRVNYGYTF
TRBV5-1 | CASSTSGTTGELFF
TRBV10-1 | CASSEGGENTEAFF
TRBV15 | CATSRRGRALHLNEQYF
TRBV28 | CASSPTGGTEAFF
TRBV9 | CASSVSGTSVAGELFF
TRBV27 | CASSWQYDQPQHF
TRBV2 | CASSDSTRGSRFNQPQHF
TRBV3-1/TRBV3-2 | CASSQDENNNSPLHF
TRBV10-3 | CAIRGTGEGTEAFF
TRBV19 | CASSLASEAFF
TRBV10-1 | CASRASVTGELFF
TRBV6-5 | CASRPASSGNTIYF
TRBV24-1 | CATSDFATGAGANVLTF
TRBV11-2 | CASSRVTGYTEAFF
TRBV2 | CASRRQGTEQYF
TRBV27 | CASSLSRASGTEAFF
TRBV24-1 | CATSDPQGANYGYTF
TRBV19 | CASSSGTSGRTDTQYF
TRBV27 | CAVGQGPYSNTGELFF
TRBV28 | CASSPHGGNYGYTF
TRBV27 | CASSRQGTEQYF
TRBV27 | CASSFRTGLSWGEQYF
TRBV29-1 | CSVVPGQGPNYGYTF
TRBV10-3 | CATGPGTSGPGGELFF
TRBV5-1 | CASSLGTTQETQYF
TRBV7-8 | CASSTRKTRVAFF
TRBV2 | CASSEGQGFSYEQYF
TRBV7-8 | CASSTRTGATNEKLFF